The rows below give T cell receptor beta chains drawn from one sample of a study of CD8 T cells in ankylosing spondylitis. One entry per CDR3 protein, called by TCRdb with MiXCR from the 5' RACE reads. The sample lists about 240,000 distinct CDR3 sequences, approximately 9% occurring once. The source material was blood, either unsorted or a sorted T cell fraction (not recorded which). The receptor source for this set is a male donor with ankylosing spondylitis or in good health (not recorded which). Both conserved end residues are part of each CDR3. A D gene is named only where the DNA matches it firmly. A row's size may be missing; if present it is once, few, many or a size class.

D: NA; V: TRBV7-2; size: few; J: TRBJ1-5; DNA: TGTGCCAGCAGCTTTGGACCTGATCAGCCCCAGCATTTT; CDR3: CASSFGPDQPQHF
D: NA; V: TRBV6-2/TRBV6-3; size: many; J: TRBJ2-7; DNA: TGTGCCAGCAGTTACGGGGCCGGACAACATGTCGCGTACGAGCAGTACTTC; CDR3: CASSYGAGQHVAYEQYF
D: NA; V: TRBV5-6; size: few; J: TRBJ2-7; DNA: TGTGCCAGCAGCTTTACTGGACATTACGAGCAGTACTTC; CDR3: CASSFTGHYEQYF
D: NA; V: TRBV5-1; size: many; J: TRBJ2-7; DNA: TGCGCCAGCAGCTTCAATCAAGCCCTCTACGAGCAGTACTTC; CDR3: CASSFNQALYEQYF
D: NA; V: TRBV30; size: many; J: TRBJ1-1; DNA: TGTGCCTGGAGTGTACCCCCCCCTCCCGAGAACACTGAAGCTTTCTTT; CDR3: CAWSVPPPPENTEAFF
D: TRBD2; V: TRBV20-1; size: few; J: TRBJ2-1; DNA: TGCAGTGCTAGAGCCGTCTTAGCGGGGCGACACAATGAGCAGTTCTTC; CDR3: CSARAVLAGRHNEQFF
D: NA; V: TRBV19; size: few; J: TRBJ2-5; DNA: TGTGCCAGTAGTCGCCTGGCTAGTCAAGAGACCCAGTACTTC; CDR3: CASSRLASQETQYF
D: NA; V: TRBV7-2; size: few; J: TRBJ2-7; DNA: TGTGCCAGCAGCCCCCGGGCAGTCGGGAATGGCGAGCAGTACTTC; CDR3: CASSPRAVGNGEQYF
D: TRBD1; V: TRBV27; size: many; J: TRBJ1-4; DNA: TGTGCCAGCAGTGGAGGACAGGTTATAAACGAAAAACTGTTTTTT; CDR3: CASSGGQVINEKLFF
D: NA; V: TRBV20-1; size: many; J: TRBJ2-6; DNA: TGCAGTGCTAGAGATCTCCCTGGGGCCAACGTCCTGACTTTC; CDR3: CSARDLPGANVLTF
D: NA; V: TRBV24-1; size: many; J: TRBJ2-1; DNA: TGTGCCACCAGTGATCCTTGGAATGAGCAGTTCTTC; CDR3: CATSDPWNEQFF
D: NA; V: TRBV7-2; size: many; J: TRBJ2-1; DNA: TGTGCCAGCAGCTTATACGATGATGAGCAGTTCTTC; CDR3: CASSLYDDEQFF
D: NA; V: TRBV19; size: many; J: TRBJ2-1; DNA: TGTGCCAGTAGGAAGACCGATCCAGGTTACAATGAGCAGTTCTTC; CDR3: CASRKTDPGYNEQFF
D: TRBD2; V: TRBV6-1; size: many; J: TRBJ2-1; DNA: TGTGCCAGCAGTGGGGGGGGTCTAGCGTATGAGCAGTTCTTC; CDR3: CASSGGGLAYEQFF
D: TRBD2; V: TRBV7-2; size: many; J: TRBJ2-3; DNA: TGTGCCAGCAGCCGACAAGCGGGAGGGTTCACAGATACGCAGTATTTT; CDR3: CASSRQAGGFTDTQYF
D: TRBD2; V: TRBV29-1; size: many; J: TRBJ2-1; DNA: TGCAGTAGCGGGAACAATGAGCAGTTCTTC; CDR3: CSSGNNEQFF
D: NA; V: TRBV20-1; size: NA; J: TRBJ2-1; DNA: TGCAGTGCTAGATTAGGGTTCTCCTACAATGAGCAGTTCTTC; CDR3: CSARLGFSYNEQFF
D: TRBD2; V: TRBV12-3/TRBV12-4; size: many; J: TRBJ2-5; DNA: TGTGCCAGCAGTTTGAGCGGGAAGGAGACCCAGTACTTC; CDR3: CASSLSGKETQYF
D: TRBD2; V: TRBV6-1; size: many; J: TRBJ2-5; DNA: TGTGCCAGCAGTAAGATGGTAGCGGGGGGTCCAGAGACCCAGTACTTC; CDR3: CASSKMVAGGPETQYF
D: TRBD2; V: TRBV7-2; size: many; J: TRBJ2-1; DNA: TGTGCCAGCAGCTTCAGACTAGCGGGAGGAGGCAATGAGCAGTTCTTC; CDR3: CASSFRLAGGGNEQFF
D: TRBD1; V: TRBV6-1; size: many; J: TRBJ1-5; DNA: TGTGCCAGCAGTAGAGACAGGGGGGAAAGCAATCAGCCCCAGCATTTT; CDR3: CASSRDRGESNQPQHF
D: NA; V: TRBV6-4; size: few; J: TRBJ1-2; DNA: TGTGCCAGCAGTGACGGGCACAGGTATGGCTACACCTTC; CDR3: CASSDGHRYGYTF
D: NA; V: TRBV20-1; size: many; J: TRBJ2-5; DNA: TGCAGTGCTAGGGGGAAGGGGAGACTAGATATGTACTTC; CDR3: CSARGKGRLDMYF
D: NA; V: TRBV20-1; size: many; J: TRBJ1-1; DNA: TGCAGTGCTAGAGTCGGGGGAGGGGTCAGTGAAGCTTTCTTT; CDR3: CSARVGGGVSEAFF
D: NA; V: TRBV11-2; size: NA; J: TRBJ1-6; DNA: TGTGCCAGCAGCTTTGGGGGGCCCAATTCACCCCTCCACTTT; CDR3: CASSFGGPNSPLHF
D: NA; V: TRBV5-6; size: few; J: TRBJ1-5; DNA: TGTGCCAGCAGCTTGGGAGGTCGGGGAGGCAATCAGCCCCAGCATTTT; CDR3: CASSLGGRGGNQPQHF
D: TRBD2; V: TRBV20-1; size: NA; J: TRBJ2-2; DNA: TGCAGTGCTAGAACTAGCGGGTACACCGGGGAGCTGTTTTTT; CDR3: CSARTSGYTGELFF
D: NA; V: TRBV7-2; size: NA; J: TRBJ2-2; DNA: TGTGCCAGCAGCCCCCAGGGACCGAACACCGGGGAGCTGTTTTTT; CDR3: CASSPQGPNTGELFF
D: NA; V: TRBV27; size: many; J: TRBJ1-4; DNA: TGTGCCAGCAGACGACAAGCAACTAATGAAAAACTGTTTTTT; CDR3: CASRRQATNEKLFF
D: TRBD2; V: TRBV20-1; size: many; J: TRBJ2-1; DNA: TGCAGTGCTCCCCTAGTAGCGGGTCCCTACAATGAGCAGTTCTTC; CDR3: CSAPLVAGPYNEQFF
D: NA; V: TRBV30; size: few; J: TRBJ2-2; DNA: TGTGCCTGGAGTGTACCCGGACCCGGGGAGCTGTTTTTT; CDR3: CAWSVPGPGELFF
D: TRBD1; V: TRBV7-9; size: many; J: TRBJ2-1; DNA: TGTGCCAGCACAAAAACAGGGGGCGCCTACAATGAGCAGTTCTTC; CDR3: CASTKTGGAYNEQFF
D: NA; V: TRBV3-1; size: few; J: TRBJ1-3; DNA: TGTGCCAGCAGCCAAGATGTCTACCCCTCCGGGGACGGAAACACCATATATTTT; CDR3: CASSQDVYPSGDGNTIYF
D: TRBD2; V: TRBV5-1; size: many; J: TRBJ2-2; DNA: TGCGCCAGCAGCGGGGGACTAGCGCCCCCCGGGGAGCTGTTTTTT; CDR3: CASSGGLAPPGELFF
D: TRBD1; V: TRBV12-3/TRBV12-4; size: many; J: TRBJ2-3; DNA: TGTGCCAGCAGTCCCGGGACAGGGGGCGGGGATACGCAGTATTTT; CDR3: CASSPGTGGGDTQYF
D: TRBD2; V: TRBV15; size: few; J: TRBJ2-5; DNA: TGTGCCACCAGTTCTAGCGGGGGGCAAGAGACCCAGTACTTC; CDR3: CATSSSGGQETQYF
D: NA; V: TRBV7-2; size: few; J: TRBJ2-1; DNA: TGTGCCAGCAGCCCACAGAGCTCCTACAATGAGCAGTTCTTC; CDR3: CASSPQSSYNEQFF
D: TRBD2; V: TRBV27; size: many; J: TRBJ2-1; DNA: TGTGCCAGCAAAACTAGCGGGAGCTATGAGCAGTTCTTC; CDR3: CASKTSGSYEQFF
D: NA; V: TRBV7-3; size: many; J: TRBJ2-3; DNA: TGTGCCAGCAGCTTAACTATGGGGGTGGATACGCAGTATTTT; CDR3: CASSLTMGVDTQYF
D: TRBD2; V: TRBV15; size: few; J: TRBJ2-5; DNA: TGTGCCACCAGCAGAGATCAGCAGTTGCGGGGGGAGACCCAGTACTTC; CDR3: CATSRDQQLRGETQYF
D: TRBD1; V: TRBV7-7; size: many; J: TRBJ2-1; DNA: TGTGCTAGCAGCCGGGACAGGGGAGGGGGTGAGCAGTTCTTC; CDR3: CASSRDRGGGEQFF
D: NA; V: TRBV12-3/TRBV12-4; size: many; J: TRBJ1-5; DNA: TGTGCCAGCAGTTCCGACAGAAATCAGCCCCAGCATTTT; CDR3: CASSSDRNQPQHF
D: NA; V: TRBV27; size: NA; J: TRBJ1-5; DNA: TGTGCCAGCAGTTCCATGGGGGACAATCAGCCCCAGCATTTT; CDR3: CASSSMGDNQPQHF
D: TRBD2; V: TRBV6-5; size: many; J: TRBJ2-1; DNA: TGTGCCACCGGTTCCGGGACTAGCAGACGGTACGATGAGCAGTTCTTC; CDR3: CATGSGTSRRYDEQFF
D: NA; V: TRBV12-3/TRBV12-4; size: many; J: TRBJ1-2; DNA: TGTGCCAGCAGCCTAAGTACCTCAGCTAACTATGGCTACACCTTC; CDR3: CASSLSTSANYGYTF
D: NA; V: TRBV5-1; size: many; J: TRBJ2-1; DNA: TGCGCCAGCAGCTTGGCCGGGGAACTCTCGGTTAATGAGCAGTTCTTC; CDR3: CASSLAGELSVNEQFF
D: NA; V: TRBV20-1; size: many; J: TRBJ2-7; DNA: TGCAGTGCTAGAGATCCCCGGGGGATGAGAGAGCAGTACTTC; CDR3: CSARDPRGMREQYF
D: TRBD1; V: TRBV18; size: NA; J: TRBJ2-7; DNA: TGTGCCAGCTCACCATATGGACAGGGCTCCTACGAGCAGTACTTC; CDR3: CASSPYGQGSYEQYF
D: TRBD2; V: TRBV24-1; size: many; J: TRBJ2-1; DNA: TGTGCCACCAGTGTTTTAGCGGGAGGGGTCAATGAGCAGTTCTTC; CDR3: CATSVLAGGVNEQFF
D: TRBD2; V: TRBV4-3; size: many; J: TRBJ2-3; DNA: TGCGCCAGCAGCCAAGATCTTGTGGCTAGCGGAATCCTCACAGATACGCAGTATTTT; CDR3: CASSQDLVASGILTDTQYF
D: NA; V: TRBV5-5; size: many; J: TRBJ2-7; DNA: TGTGCCAGCAGCTTGGCCGGGTCAGCCTCCTACGAGCAGTACTTC; CDR3: CASSLAGSASYEQYF
D: NA; V: TRBV7-9; size: many; J: TRBJ2-1; DNA: TGTGCCAGCAGCTCGTGGGGAGGTACGGTCAATGAGCAGTTCTTC; CDR3: CASSSWGGTVNEQFF
D: NA; V: TRBV6-1; size: many; J: TRBJ1-6; DNA: TGTGCCAGCAGTCAAGGGGGACTGGGAAATTCACCCCTCCACTTT; CDR3: CASSQGGLGNSPLHF
D: NA; V: TRBV12-3/TRBV12-4; size: many; J: TRBJ1-4; DNA: TGTGCCAGCAGCCATGACACCTCCCTCGAAAAACTGTTTTTT; CDR3: CASSHDTSLEKLFF
D: NA; V: TRBV3-1; size: many; J: TRBJ2-5; DNA: TGTGCCAGCACTGCCGAATCCCTCCGAGTGTTTCCCAGTCCTCTAGAGACCCAGTACTTC; CDR3: CASTAESLRVFPSPLETQYF
D: NA; V: TRBV29-1; size: many; J: TRBJ1-2; DNA: TGCAGCGTGGGTACAGGGTTTGGCTACACCTTC; CDR3: CSVGTGFGYTF
D: TRBD2; V: TRBV5-1; size: few; J: TRBJ2-1; DNA: TGCGCCAGCAGCTTGGGTCCGACTAGCCACAATGAGCAGTTCTTC; CDR3: CASSLGPTSHNEQFF
D: NA; V: TRBV7-9; size: many; J: TRBJ2-7; DNA: TGTGCCAGCAGCCGCGGACAGACCTACGAGCAGTACTTC; CDR3: CASSRGQTYEQYF
D: NA; V: TRBV5-1; size: NA; J: TRBJ2-5; DNA: TGCGCCAGCAGAGGGTCCGGGGGAGAGACCCAGTACTTC; CDR3: CASRGSGGETQYF
D: NA; V: TRBV20-1; size: many; J: TRBJ2-7; DNA: TGCAGTGCTGGGGGGACCGGCTCCTACGAGCAGTACTTC; CDR3: CSAGGTGSYEQYF